These T cell receptor beta chains were read from a single sample in a study of cytomegalovirus exposure and HLA in healthy donors. Measured with immunoSEQ multiplex PCR; TCRdb has only the in-frame clones, and not every one. Found here are about 130,000 clones, approximately 61% of them singletons; the top ten hold 2.4%. Sample: PBMCs. These receptors all come from a middle-aged woman in good health and CMV-seronegative. Each CDR3 is given with its conserved first and last residue. The D gene is left open where the match is weak. The size field is filled for only some rows; it gives once, few, many or a size class.

v_gene,abundance,d_gene,j_gene,CDR3nt,CDR3aa
TRBV9,few,TRBD1,TRBJ2-2,TGTGCCAGCACCTCGGGACAGGGGGCGACCGGGGAGCTGTTTTTT,CASTSGQGATGELFF
TRBV11-2,few,NA,TRBJ2-2,TGTGCCAGCAGCTTGGGACTGGGGTTTAACGGGGAGCTGTTTTTT,CASSLGLGFNGELFF
TRBV18,few,NA,TRBJ2-7,TGTGCCAGCTCACCAACGACAAGCTCCTACGAGCAGTACTTC,CASSPTTSSYEQYF
TRBV7-3,NA,NA,TRBJ2-5,TGTGCCAGCAGCCTCGGAGGAGATGGAGAGACCCAGTACTTC,CASSLGGDGETQYF
TRBV6-6,NA,NA,TRBJ2-5,TGTGCCAGCAGTTACTACGGACTGAGAGAGACCCAGTACTTC,CASSYYGLRETQYF
TRBV7-7,few,NA,TRBJ2-2,TGTGCCAGCAGAGTCGAACTACTGGGCGGGGAGCTGTTTTTT,CASRVELLGGELFF
TRBV7-7,NA,TRBD1,TRBJ2-5,TGTGCCAGCAGCCAGACCGGGACAGGGCGAGAGACCCAGTACTTC,CASSQTGTGRETQYF
TRBV6-5,NA,TRBD1,TRBJ1-2,TGTGCCAGCAGTTATTCCCGGGACAGAAACTATGGCTACACCTTC,CASSYSRDRNYGYTF
TRBV29-1,NA,TRBD2,TRBJ2-5,TGCAGCGTTGAAACGGGGCTAGCGGAGCAAGAGACCCAGTACTTC,CSVETGLAEQETQYF
TRBV7-2,NA,TRBD1,TRBJ1-2,TGTGCCAGCAGCCTAAATGCCGGGACAGGCTATGGCTACACCTTC,CASSLNAGTGYGYTF
TRBV18,NA,NA,TRBJ1-6,TGTGCCAGCTCACCTTCAGCCGGCCAGGGTACCCTCCACTTT,CASSPSAGQGTLHF
TRBV6-5,NA,NA,TRBJ1-5,TGTGCCAGCAGTTTCGGTCCCTATAGCAATCAGCCCCAGCATTTT,CASSFGPYSNQPQHF
TRBV29-1,NA,NA,TRBJ2-7,TGCAGCGTTTCCCGCGGCTCCTACGAGCAGTACTTC,CSVSRGSYEQYF
TRBV28,NA,NA,TRBJ2-7,TGTGCCAGCAGTTTGGGGACTTATAGGACCTACGAGCAGTACTTC,CASSLGTYRTYEQYF
TRBV30,few,TRBD1,TRBJ1-2,TGTGCCTCAGGGACAGGCAGAGGCTACACCTTC,CASGTGRGYTF
TRBV19,NA,NA,TRBJ1-2,TGTGCCAGTAGTACCCAATGGACAGCGGGGAACTATGGCTACACCTTC,CASSTQWTAGNYGYTF
TRBV4-2,NA,TRBD1,TRBJ1-1,TGTGCCAGCAGCTCAGGACAGGGAGACACTGAAGCTTTCTTT,CASSSGQGDTEAFF
TRBV7-3,NA,TRBD1,TRBJ1-2,TGTGCCAGCACGCCGGGACAGAGGGCCTATGGCTACACCTTC,CASTPGQRAYGYTF
TRBV4-3,NA,TRBD1,TRBJ2-7,TGCGCCAGCAGCCAGGGTTGGACAGGGCTCAACGAGCAGTACTTC,CASSQGWTGLNEQYF
TRBV27,NA,TRBD1,TRBJ2-4,TGTGCCAGCAGTTTCACAGGGGTTACCCTAGCCAAAAACATTCAGTACTTC,CASSFTGVTLAKNIQYF
TRBV2,NA,NA,TRBJ2-7,TGTGCCAGCAGTGAATCAGGACTTGGCTACGAGCAGTACTTC,CASSESGLGYEQYF
TRBV14,NA,NA,TRBJ2-5,TGTGCCAGCAGCCAAGTACAGGGACCTCAAGAGACCCAGTACTTC,CASSQVQGPQETQYF
TRBV23-1,NA,NA,TRBJ2-2,TGCGCCAGCAGACCCCCCGAGGGCTCCGGGGAGCTGTTTTTT,CASRPPEGSGELFF
TRBV6-6,NA,NA,TRBJ2-3,TGTGCCAGCAGGTCGGGGTCCACAGATACGCAGTATTTT,CASRSGSTDTQYF
TRBV10-2,NA,TRBD1,TRBJ1-6,TGCGCCAGCAGTGAACAGGGGGTAAATTCACCCCTCCACTTT,CASSEQGVNSPLHF
TRBV5-1,NA,NA,TRBJ2-2,TGCGCCAGCAGCTGGGGGACAAGGACGAACACCGGGGAGCTGTTTTTT,CASSWGTRTNTGELFF
TRBV11-2,NA,TRBD1,TRBJ2-2,TGTGCCAGCAGTTTCACAGGGGTGGGCACCGGGGAGCTGTTTTTT,CASSFTGVGTGELFF
TRBV19,NA,NA,TRBJ1-2,TGTGCCAGTAGTCCAAGTACGGCTGGCACAGGGTCTGTCTTGGATTTATTCTATGGCTACACCTTC,CASSPSTAGTGSVLDLFYGYTF
TRBV7-6,once,TRBD2,TRBJ2-5,TGTGCCAGCAGCCCCTCCGGGACTACCGAGAGAGAGACCCAGTACTTC,CASSPSGTTERETQYF
TRBV10-2,few,NA,TRBJ2-5,TGCGCCAGCAGTGATCCCCCGGCGGCGAAAGAGACCCAGTACTTC,CASSDPPAAKETQYF
TRBV18,NA,TRBD1,TRBJ1-2,TGTGCCAGCTCACAGACTACGCTTGACAGGGACGGCTACACCTTC,CASSQTTLDRDGYTF
TRBV2,NA,NA,TRBJ1-2,TGTGCCAGCAGTATCCTCTATGGCTACACCTTC,CASSILYGYTF
TRBV14,NA,NA,TRBJ2-2,TGTGCCAGCAGCCGGCAGGTGAACACCGGGGAGCTGTTTTTT,CASSRQVNTGELFF
TRBV18,few,NA,TRBJ1-4,TGTGCCAGCTCACTAAACACCCCCTCGCCAACAACTAATGAAAAACTGTTTTTT,CASSLNTPSPTTNEKLFF
TRBV4-2,once,NA,TRBJ2-7,TGTGCCAGCAGGGAGGGACAGAACTCCTACGAGCAGTACTTC,CASREGQNSYEQYF
TRBV30,NA,NA,TRBJ1-4,TGTGCCTGGAGTGCCGGGTCGTCTTATGAAAAACTGTTTTTT,CAWSAGSSYEKLFF
TRBV6-6,NA,TRBD2,TRBJ2-7,TGTGCCAGCAGTGCCGCTAGCGGGGGGACCTACGAGCAGTACTTC,CASSAASGGTYEQYF
TRBV18,NA,TRBD2,TRBJ2-2,TGTGCCAGCTCACCCTACGGGGGGGCCAGGACCGGGGAGCTGTTTTTT,CASSPYGGARTGELFF
TRBV7-3,NA,TRBD2,TRBJ2-3,TGTGCCAGCAGCACCAGCGGGGGGGCAGATACGCAGTATTTT,CASSTSGGADTQYF